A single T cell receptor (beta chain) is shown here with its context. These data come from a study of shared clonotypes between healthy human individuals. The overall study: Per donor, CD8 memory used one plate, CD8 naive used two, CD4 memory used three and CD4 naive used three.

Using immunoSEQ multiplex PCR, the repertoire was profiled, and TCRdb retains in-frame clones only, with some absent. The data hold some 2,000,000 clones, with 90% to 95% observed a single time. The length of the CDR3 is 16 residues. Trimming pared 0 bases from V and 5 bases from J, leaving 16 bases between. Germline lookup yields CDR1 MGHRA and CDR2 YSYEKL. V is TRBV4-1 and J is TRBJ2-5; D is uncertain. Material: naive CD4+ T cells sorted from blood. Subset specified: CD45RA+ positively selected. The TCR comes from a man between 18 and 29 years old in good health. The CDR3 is CASSQDEPPGWETQYF. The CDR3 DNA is TGCGCCAGCAGCCAAGATGAGCCCCCCGGGTGGGAGACCCAGTACTTC.